This T cell receptor (beta chain) was captured by sequencing in a study of patients and donors after allogeneic stem cell transplantation. From the RT-PCR reads, TCRdb called clonotypes with MiXCR, one entry per CDR3 protein. Seen here are about a million distinct CDR3 sequences, 18% observed once, and the top ten hold about 6%. Deletions cut 3 bases from V and 4 bases from J, with 15 bases between. CDR1 is LGHNA and CDR2 is YNFKEQ in the germline V gene. This CDR3 contains 16 residues. The TCR was taken from a human donor who was either an allogeneic HSCT recipient or a stem cell or donor lymphocyte infusion donor (not recorded which). It is not recorded whose cells these are; they may come from a transplant donor. The source material was blood, either unsorted or a sorted T cell fraction (not recorded which). The chain has TRBV4-2 and TRBJ2-2, with D perhaps matching TRBD1 or TRBD2 (5 bases each). In DNA, the CDR3 is TGTGCCAGCAGCCACCGAGGCAGGGAGCCCACCGGGGAGCTGTTTTTT. Amino acid sequence: CASSHRGREPTGELFF.